Below, 24 T cell receptor beta chains from the same sample are listed, as sequenced in a study of blood T cells in healthy people across ages. Primed by a sample-barcoded 5' primer and a J-beta primer mix, a second PCR proceeded for about 7 to 12 cycles. TCRdb itself ran the 5' RACE reads through MiXCR, one entry per CDR3 protein. The sample records 750,000 or so distinct CDR3 sequences, approximately 25% being singletons. The data were also submitted as part of a second study, on T cells of mothers and their children.

The sample consisted of blood. The receptors come from a boy aged 5-17 years in good health.

This clonotype was picked up a small number of times. This chain connects TRBV12-3 or TRBV12-4 to TRBJ1-2; D might be TRBD1 (5 bases). The CDR3 is 13 residues long. The V gene lost 6 bases and the J gene lost 6 bases, with 14 bases spanning the gap. CDR3 DNA: TGTGCCAGCAGCCCGTCAGGGCTAGATGGCTACACCTTC. Protein: CASSPSGLDGYTF.

This clonotype was seen a handful of times. V and J are TRBV20-1 and TRBJ2-7; TRBD1 agrees at 7 bases. Germline CDR1 DFQATT, CDR2 SNEGSKA (reference sequence). This CDR3 contains 16 residues. J was trimmed by 5 bases and V by 0 bases; bases with no gene match: 13. The chain's CDR3 is CSARDSWTGSWDEQYF. CDR3 nucleotide sequence: TGCAGTGCTAGAGATAGTTGGACAGGCTCATGGGACGAGCAGTACTTC.

The rearrangement joins TRBV29-1 to TRBJ1-2; no clear D. CDR3 length equals 10 residues. V was clipped by 2 bases and J by 6 bases, with 4 bases between them. Per germline, CDR1 SQVTM and CDR2 ANQGSEA. The CDR3 DNA reads as TGCAGCGTTGAACGAGATGGCTACACCTTC. This sequence encodes CSVERDGYTF.

This clonotype came up a few times. CDR3 amino acids: CASSLWASFDIQYF. The CDR3 DNA sequence: TGTGCCAGCAGTTTATGGGCTAGTTTCGACATTCAGTACTTC. The chain recombines TRBV27 with TRBJ2-4; D is undetermined. This CDR3 spans 14 amino acids. The germline gives CDR1 MNHEY, CDR2 SMNVEV (reference sequence). The V gene lost 1 base and the J gene lost 8 bases, with 12 bases spanning the gap.

The gene calls are TRBV5-1 and TRBJ2-3; 8 bases fit TRBD1. In germline, CDR1 is SGHRS, CDR2 YFSETQ. The CDR3 consists of 16 residues. Unmatched junction bases numbered 4, after V lost 0 bases and J lost 1 base. The DNA of the CDR3 is TGCGCCAGCAGCTTGGCCCCGGGACAGGGCACAGATACGCAGTATTTT. Translation gives CASSLAPGQGTDTQYF.

This clonotype was detected only a few times. The CDR3 protein is CSDYRSQREQQGPSSYEQYF. CDR3 in DNA: TGCAGCGACTATCGGTCCCAGCGGGAGCAACAGGGACCAAGCTCCTACGAGCAGTACTTC. V gene TRBV29-1 combines with J gene TRBJ2-1; 8 positions agree with TRBD2. The end of the DNA aligns better with TRBJ2-7, so the J call may be wrong. Germline assignment: CDR1 SQVTM and CDR2 ANQGSEA. The CDR3 runs to 20 residues.

This clonotype showed up just a few times. The CDR3 sequence: CASSVNPRREQYF. The CDR3 DNA reads as TGTGCCAGCAGCGTCAACCCTAGACGAGAGCAGTACTTC. This chain links TRBV9 with TRBJ2-5, with no clear D. V was trimmed by 2 bases and J by 11 bases, leaving 16 bases between them. The V gene's germline CDR1 is SGDLS and CDR2 YYNGEE. CDR3 length equals 13 residues.

This clonotype appeared a few times. This chain joins TRBV5-1 and TRBJ2-1; D remains unclear. The CDR3 covers 12 residues. Deletions cut 2 bases from V and 8 bases from J, with 8 bases between. Germline CDR1 is SGHRS and CDR2 is YFSETQ. The CDR3 protein is CASSLRGHEQFF. The CDR3 DNA sequence: TGCGCCAGCAGCTTACGTGGACATGAGCAGTTCTTC. The full variable domain, in which reference TRBV5-1 and TRBJ2-1 provide the parts outside the CDR3, is KAGVTQTPRYLIKTRGQQVTLSCSPISGHRSVSWYQQTPGQGLQFLFEYFSETQRNKGNFPGRFSGRQFSNSRSEMNVSTLELGDSALYLCASSLRGHEQFFGPGTRLTVL.

This clonotype has only a few counts. The chain combines TRBV5-1 with TRBJ2-1; 10 positions agree with TRBD1. Looked up from germline, CDR1 is SGHRS and CDR2 is YFSETQ. The ends lost 2 bases at V and 3 bases at J; junction bases unmatched: 2. The CDR3 runs 15 residues. In nucleotides, the CDR3 is TGCGCCAGCAGCTTTAGGACAGGGGGCTACAATGAGCAGTTCTTC. Translated: CASSFRTGGYNEQFF.

The chain combines TRBV11-2 with TRBJ2-5; no clear D gene. The CDR3 consists of 15 residues. Trimming pared 3 bases from V and 2 bases from J, leaving 13 bases between. Germline loops: CDR1 SGHAT, CDR2 FQNNGV. This chain's CDR3 is CASSLESDSQETQYF. Written as DNA, the CDR3 is TGTGCCAGCAGCTTGGAGTCAGATAGTCAAGAGACCCAGTACTTC.

This clonotype turned up a few times. V is TRBV5-1 and J is TRBJ1-1; D is unresolved. Germline V lookup: CDR1 SGHRS, CDR2 YFSETQ. CDR3 size: 14 residues. V was cut by 0 bases and J by 3 bases, with 9 bases left in between. CDR3: CASSLADLDTEAFF. Here the CDR3 DNA reads TGCGCCAGCAGCTTGGCCGATTTGGACACTGAAGCTTTCTTT. Based on the CDR3 plus reference TRBV5-1 and TRBJ1-1, the full variable domain is KAGVTQTPRYLIKTRGQQVTLSCSPISGHRSVSWYQQTPGQGLQFLFEYFSETQRNKGNFPGRFSGRQFSNSRSEMNVSTLELGDSALYLCASSLADLDTEAFFGQGTRLTVV.

This clonotype showed up just a few times. The chain uses TRBV7-9 and TRBJ2-5, with D uncertain. With 5 bases removed from V and 4 bases from J, the gap between germline ends came to 8 bases. Germline-derived CDR1 and CDR2 are SEHNR and FQNEAQ (reference sequence). This CDR3 has 12 amino acids. CDR3 nucleotide sequence: TGTGCCAGCAGCCCCCCCCTAGAGACCCAGTACTTC. This encodes CASSPPLETQYF.

This clonotype was detected a few times. The V and J genes are TRBV7-9 and TRBJ2-1, with TRBD2 identical over 7 bases. The CDR3 has 14 residues. Germline V gene data show CDR1 as SEHNR and CDR2 as FQNEAQ (reference sequence). V was clipped by 10 bases and J by 9 bases; unmatched bases: 15. The CDR3 bases are TGTGCCACCGTAGGGGACTACCAACCCGGTGAGCAGTTCTTC. This codes for CATVGDYQPGEQFF. Based on the CDR3 plus reference TRBV7-9 and TRBJ2-1, the full variable domain is DTGVSQNPRHKITKRGQNVTFRCDPISEHNRLYWYRQTLGQGPEFLTYFQNEAQLEKSRLLSDRFSAERPKGSFSTLEIQRTEQGDSAMYLCATVGDYQPGEQFFGPGTRLTVL.

The J gene is TRBJ2-1, the V gene TRBV12-3 or TRBV12-4; D uncertain. The J call may not be correct, given that the DNA end is closer to TRBJ2-7. The CDR3 has 14 residues. In nucleotides, the CDR3 is TGTGCCAGCAGTTTCGGAGTGGGCTCCTACGAGCAGTACTTC. It is translated as CASSFGVGSYEQYF.

The chain carries TRBV6-6 and TRBJ2-3; no definite D call. Germline V gene sequence: CDR1 MNHNY, CDR2 SVGAGI (reference sequence). With 7 bases removed from V and 6 bases from J, the gap between germline ends came to 14 bases. This CDR3 region has 13 residues. The CDR3 sequence: CASTPWSGDTQYF. In DNA, the CDR3 is TGTGCCAGCACTCCCTGGAGTGGGGATACGCAGTATTTT.

The V call is TRBV5-1, the J call TRBJ2-1; D assignment may be TRBD1 or TRBD2 (6 bases each). Deletions cut 1 base from V and 7 bases from J, with 15 bases between. The CDR3 is 15 amino acids. From germline, CDR1 is SGHRS and CDR2 YFSETQ. This chain's CDR3 is CASSLRGDAFNEQFF. The CDR3 DNA reads TGCGCCAGCAGCTTGAGGGGGGATGCCTTTAATGAGCAGTTCTTC. Based on the CDR3 plus reference TRBV5-1 and TRBJ2-1, the full variable domain is KAGVTQTPRYLIKTRGQQVTLSCSPISGHRSVSWYQQTPGQGLQFLFEYFSETQRNKGNFPGRFSGRQFSNSRSEMNVSTLELGDSALYLCASSLRGDAFNEQFFGPGTRLTVL.

This clonotype appeared once. The chain is built from TRBV7-2 and TRBJ1-3; unclear D gene. The V gene's germline CDR1 is SGHTA and CDR2 FQGNSA. The CDR3 extends over 14 amino acids. V was cut by 2 bases and J by 0 bases, with 5 bases left in between. CDR3 nucleotide sequence: TGTGCCAGCAGCTTAAGTTTCTCTGGAAACACCATATATTTT. Translating it yields CASSLSFSGNTIYF.

The V gene is TRBV29-1, the J gene TRBJ2-5; no reliable D call. The V end was cut by 4 bases, the J end by 5 bases, with 14 bases between. Germline assignment: CDR1 SQVTM and CDR2 ANQGSEA. CDR3 length: 13 amino acids. CDR3 sequence reads: CSVVGVPAETQYF. CDR3 coding DNA: TGCAGCGTTGTGGGCGTTCCAGCGGAGACCCAGTACTTC.

The CDR3 protein is CASSHKQGPETQYF. The DNA for the CDR3 is TGCGCCAGCAGTCACAAACAGGGGCCCGAGACCCAGTACTTC. The chain has TRBV4-1 and TRBJ2-5, with 7 nucleotides matching TRBD1. The CDR3 has 14 amino acids. CDR1 is MGHRA, CDR2 YSYEKL, per germline. V shed 6 bases, J shed 5 bases, and the junction held 9 bases outside the gene matches.

V is TRBV28 and J is TRBJ2-7, with D hard to call. CDR1 and CDR2 from the germline V gene are MDHEN and SYDVKM. Trimming stripped 5 bases from V and 6 bases from J, with 17 bases between. The CDR3 is made up of 14 amino acids. The CDR3 loop is CASSGFQVLGEQYF. The CDR3 bases are TGTGCCAGCAGTGGTTTCCAGGTTTTAGGCGAGCAGTACTTC.

This clonotype was detected once. The chain employs TRBV6-1 and TRBJ2-1; unclear D gene. The CDR3 is 16 amino acids. Trimming cost V 2 bases and J 3 bases, with 14 bases left between them. Germline lookup yields CDR1 MNHNS and CDR2 SASEGT. The CDR3 DNA reads as TGTGCCAGCAGTGAACGGCGGAATAGGGACTACAATGAGCAGTTCTTC. Translating it yields CASSERRNRDYNEQFF.

This clonotype has more than one count but fewer than ten. This rearrangement joins TRBV12-3 or TRBV12-4 to TRBJ1-1; 7 nucleotides align to TRBD1. V lost 7 bases to trimming and J lost 3 bases; unmatched junction nucleotides: 8. The CDR3 sequence is 14 residues long. The CDR3 DNA reads as TGTGCCAGCATCATGACAGGGCGGGACACTGAAGCTTTCTTT. Protein: CASIMTGRDTEAFF.

This clonotype appeared a few times. CDR3 bases: TGCAGTGCGAGGACGGTCCTGAGAAACGAGCAGTACTTC. Protein: CSARTVLRNEQYF. This chain links TRBV20-1 with TRBJ2-7; D gene ambiguous. The CDR3 is 13 amino acids. Germline V gene data show CDR1 as DFQATT and CDR2 as SNEGSKA (reference sequence). V shed 6 bases and J shed 5 bases, with 17 bases lying between them.

There are a few counts of this clonotype. V and J are TRBV2 and TRBJ2-1, with D uncertain. V dropped 6 bases and J dropped 8 bases, with 14 bases sitting between them. The V gene's germline CDR1 is SNHLY and CDR2 FYNNEI. The CDR3 consists of 13 residues. In DNA form, the CDR3 reads TGTGCCAGCAGCGCCGATCGCTCCCATGAGCAGTTCTTC. Translating gives CASSADRSHEQFF.